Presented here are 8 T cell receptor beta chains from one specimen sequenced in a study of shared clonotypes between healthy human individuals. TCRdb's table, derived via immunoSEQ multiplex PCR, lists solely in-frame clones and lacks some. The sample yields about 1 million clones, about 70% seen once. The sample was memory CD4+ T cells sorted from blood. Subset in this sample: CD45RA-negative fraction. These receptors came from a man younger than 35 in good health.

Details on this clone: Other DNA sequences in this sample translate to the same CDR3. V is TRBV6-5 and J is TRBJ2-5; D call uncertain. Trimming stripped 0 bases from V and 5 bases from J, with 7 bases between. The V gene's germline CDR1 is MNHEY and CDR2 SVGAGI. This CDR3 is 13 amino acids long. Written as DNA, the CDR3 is TGTGCCAGCAGTTACTCCCTGAGGGAGACCCAGTACTTC. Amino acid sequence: CASSYSLRETQYF.

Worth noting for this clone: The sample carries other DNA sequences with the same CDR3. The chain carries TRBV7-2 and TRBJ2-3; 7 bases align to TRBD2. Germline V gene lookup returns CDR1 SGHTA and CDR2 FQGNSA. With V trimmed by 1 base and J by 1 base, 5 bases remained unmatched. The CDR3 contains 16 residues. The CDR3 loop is CASSLGIAGGTDTQYF. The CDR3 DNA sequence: TGTGCCAGCAGCTTAGGTATTGCGGGGGGCACAGATACGCAGTATTTT.

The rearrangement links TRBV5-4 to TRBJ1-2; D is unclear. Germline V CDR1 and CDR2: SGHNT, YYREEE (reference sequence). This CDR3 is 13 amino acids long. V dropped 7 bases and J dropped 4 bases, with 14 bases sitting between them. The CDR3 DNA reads TGTGCCAGCCCCTCAGGAAAGACCTATGGCTACACCTTC. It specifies CASPSGKTYGYTF.

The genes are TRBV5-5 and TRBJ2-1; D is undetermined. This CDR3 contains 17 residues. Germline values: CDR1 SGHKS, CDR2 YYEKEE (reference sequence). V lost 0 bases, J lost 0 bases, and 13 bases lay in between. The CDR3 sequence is CASSLAPRGSSYNEQFF. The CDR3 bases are TGTGCCAGCAGCTTGGCCCCTCGCGGAAGCTCCTACAATGAGCAGTTCTTC.

CDR3 in DNA: TGTGCCAGCAGGGTCCCTAGCGGGAACACCGGGGAGCTGTTTTTT. This gives the protein CASRVPSGNTGELFF. The V gene is TRBV28, the J gene TRBJ2-2; 7 bases map to TRBD2. CDR1 is MDHEN, CDR2 SYDVKM, per germline. The V segment lost 6 bases and the J segment 1 base; nucleotides outside the gene matches: 5. The CDR3 has 15 residues.

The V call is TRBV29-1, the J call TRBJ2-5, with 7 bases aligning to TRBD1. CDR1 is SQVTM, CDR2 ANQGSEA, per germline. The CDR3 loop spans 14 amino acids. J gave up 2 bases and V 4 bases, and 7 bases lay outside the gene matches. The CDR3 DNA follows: TGCAGCGTTGCCGTATCGACAGGGCAAGAGACCCAGTACTTC. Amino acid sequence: CSVAVSTGQETQYF.

The CDR3 region is CSVEWGARPGELFF. In DNA form, the CDR3 reads TGCAGCGTTGAATGGGGGGCCCGACCCGGGGAGCTGTTTTTT. The gene calls are TRBV29-1 and TRBJ2-2; D is possibly TRBD1 or TRBD2 (6 bases each). The V end lost 2 bases, the J end lost 6 bases, and 13 bases lay between the germline ends. The germline gives CDR1 SQVTM, CDR2 ANQGSEA. The CDR3 is 14 amino acids.

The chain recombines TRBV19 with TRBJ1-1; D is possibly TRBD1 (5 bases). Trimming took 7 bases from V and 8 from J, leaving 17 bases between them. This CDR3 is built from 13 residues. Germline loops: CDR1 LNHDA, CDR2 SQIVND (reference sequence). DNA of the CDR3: TGTGCCAGTAATCCGACGGTGGGGCCGGAAGCTTTCTTT. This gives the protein CASNPTVGPEAFF.